Following are 12 T cell receptor beta chains from one sample sequenced in a study of T cell responses to AZD1222 COVID-19 vaccine. Using immunoSEQ multiplex PCR, the repertoire was profiled, and TCRdb retains in-frame clones only, with some absent. The data hold about 66,000 clones, with about 90% observed a single time. The specimen was peripheral blood, collected on day 0 of AZD1222 vaccination. Source of these receptors: an adult in good health.

This chain connects TRBV6-5 to TRBJ2-3; a weak D match, TRBD2 (5 bases). Germline V gives CDR1 MNHEY, CDR2 SVGAGI. Trimming cost V 2 bases and J 6 bases, with 9 bases left between them. The CDR3 is 13 amino acids. The CDR3, as DNA: TGTGCCAGCAGTTACCAGAGGGTGGATACGCAGTATTTT. Protein product: CASSYQRVDTQYF.

This sequence joins TRBV5-4 and TRBJ2-7; the D gene is possibly TRBD2 (5 bases). Germline V CDR1 and CDR2: SGHNT, YYREEE (reference sequence). With 4 bases removed from V and 4 bases from J, the gap between germline ends came to 15 bases. The CDR3 spans 14 residues. CDR3 sequence reads: CASSIRELPYEQYF. The CDR3 DNA is TGTGCCAGCAGCATCCGGGAACTACCGTACGAGCAGTACTTC. Full variable domain (remainder filled in from reference TRBV5-4 and TRBJ2-7): ETGVTQSPTHLIKTRGQQVTLRCSSQSGHNTVSWYQQALGQGPQFIFQYYREEENGRGNFPPRFSGLQFPNYSSELNVNALELDDSALYLCASSIRELPYEQYFGPGTRLTVT.

V is TRBV6-2 or TRBV6-3 and J is TRBJ2-5, with D unclear. Germline-derived CDR1 and CDR2 are MNHEY and SVGEGT. The CDR3 runs to 13 residues. Trimming took off 5 bases at V and 2 bases at J, with 9 bases between the two ends. Here the CDR3 reads CASSPTPQETQYF. In DNA, the CDR3 is TGTGCCAGCAGTCCGACTCCTCAAGAGACCCAGTACTTC.

This clone was recorded a few times. J is TRBJ2-6 and V is TRBV3-1 (or the pseudogene TRBV3-2); D is perhaps TRBD1 (5 bases). This CDR3 region has 15 residues. Germline CDR1 and CDR2: LGHDT and YNNKEL (reference sequence). Deletions cut 4 bases from V and 0 bases from J, with 7 bases between. The CDR3 DNA reads as TGTGCCAGCAGCCGAGACAGCTCTGGGGCCAACGTCCTGACTTTC. As protein: CASSRDSSGANVLTF.

The CDR3 sequence: CATSEPRGQGAPYGGYTF. In DNA form, the CDR3 reads TGTGCCACCAGTGAGCCCCGGGGACAGGGGGCGCCATATGGTGGCTACACCTTC. The chain is built from TRBV24-1 and TRBJ1-2, with 12 nucleotides matching TRBD1. CDR1 and CDR2 from the germline V gene are KGHDR and SFDVKD. CDR3 length: 18 residues. V was pared by 4 bases and J by 7 bases, with 15 bases of the junction left unmatched.

The gene calls are TRBV7-3 and TRBJ2-1; D unclear. Germline loops: CDR1 SGHTA, CDR2 FQGTGA. The CDR3 extends over 15 amino acids. V lost 0 bases, J lost 4 bases, and 10 bases lay in between. In DNA, the CDR3 is TGTGCCAGCAGCTTAACACAGAGCACGTACAATGAGCAGTTCTTC. Residues: CASSLTQSTYNEQFF.

J is TRBJ2-4 and V is TRBV6-5, with a tentative D call TRBD2 (5 bases). Germline CDR1 MNHEY, CDR2 SVGAGI. V dropped 5 bases and J dropped 7 bases, with 6 bases sitting between them. This CDR3 is built from 11 residues. CDR3 amino acids: CASSRENIQYF. The CDR3 DNA reads TGTGCCAGCAGTAGGGAGAACATTCAGTACTTC.

The genes are TRBV15 and TRBJ1-2; perhaps TRBD1 as D (5 bases). Trimming cost V 4 bases and J 6 bases, with 24 bases left between them. This CDR3 contains 17 residues. Germline loops: CDR1 LNHNV, CDR2 YYDKDF (reference sequence). Here the CDR3 reads CATSTGGRYSSGNGYTF. The CDR3 coding sequence is TGTGCCACCAGCACGGGGGGGAGGTACAGTTCAGGAAATGGCTACACCTTC.

The rearrangement joins TRBV7-9 to TRBJ2-3; 7 nucleotides align to TRBD1. The CDR3 consists of 15 residues. CDR1 is SEHNR and CDR2 is FQNEAQ in the germline V gene (reference sequence). V was pared by 3 bases and J by 2 bases, with 5 bases of the junction left unmatched. CDR3 residues: CASSFPGGYTDTQYF. The CDR3 DNA follows: TGTGCCAGCAGCTTCCCAGGGGGTTACACAGATACGCAGTATTTT.

The sample holds many counts of this clone. CDR3 coding DNA: TGTGCCAGCAGCTTAGGCGGACTAAACTACGAGCAGTACTTC. It specifies CASSLGGLNYEQYF. V and J are TRBV7-9 and TRBJ2-7, with TRBD2 as a possible D gene (6 bases). This CDR3 has 14 amino acids. V was cut by 1 base and J by 3 bases, with 10 bases left in between. The germline V gene encodes CDR1 SEHNR and CDR2 FQNEAQ (reference sequence).

The V and J genes are TRBV10-2 and TRBJ1-3, with TRBD1 matching over 7 bases. Per germline, CDR1 WSHSY and CDR2 SAAADI. This CDR3 is 14 amino acids long. Trimming at V came to 10 bases and at J to 0 bases, leaving 6 bases not matched to a gene. This CDR3 is CATGQDASGNTIYF. The CDR3 nucleotides read TGCGCCACAGGACAGGACGCCTCTGGAAACACCATATATTTT.

This clone was observed once. The V and J genes are TRBV11-2 and TRBJ1-6; D perhaps matches TRBD1 (5 bases). Trimming took off 0 bases at V and 9 bases at J, with 15 bases between the two ends. The length of the CDR3 is 16 residues. Germline assignment: CDR1 SGHAT and CDR2 FQNNGV. The CDR3 DNA is TGTGCCAGCAGCTTAGAAGGTGGAGGGGAGGCTTCACCCCTCCACTTT. Protein sequence: CASSLEGGGEASPLHF.